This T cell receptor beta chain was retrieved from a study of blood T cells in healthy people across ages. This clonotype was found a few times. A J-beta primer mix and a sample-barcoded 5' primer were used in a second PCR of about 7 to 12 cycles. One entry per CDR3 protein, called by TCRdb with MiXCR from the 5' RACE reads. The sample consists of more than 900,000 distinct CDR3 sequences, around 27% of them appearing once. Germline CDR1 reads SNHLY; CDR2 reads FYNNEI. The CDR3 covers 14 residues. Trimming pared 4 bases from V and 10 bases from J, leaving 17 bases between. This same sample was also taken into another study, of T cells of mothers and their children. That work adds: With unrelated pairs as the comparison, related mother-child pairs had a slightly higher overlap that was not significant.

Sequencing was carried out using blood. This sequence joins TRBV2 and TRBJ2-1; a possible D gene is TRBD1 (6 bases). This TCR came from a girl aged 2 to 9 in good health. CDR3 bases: TGTGCCAGCAGTGCGACCGCCAGGGGTGGCGAGCAGTTCTTC. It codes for CASSATARGGEQFF. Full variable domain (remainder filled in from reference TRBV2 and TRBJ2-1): EPEVTQTPSHQVTQMGQEVILRCVPISNHLYFYWYRQILGQKVEFLVSFYNNEISEKSEIFDDQFSVERPDGSNFTLKIRSTKLEDSAMYFCASSATARGGEQFFGPGTRLTVL.